The rows below give T cell receptor beta chains drawn from one sample of a study of T cells after yellow fever vaccination. Each CDR3 protein is one row after TCRdb ran MiXCR on the 5' RACE reads. The data contain 450,000 to 600,000 distinct CDR3 sequences, about 17% of them singletons. The starting material was PBMCs, obtained less than 6 days after the first yellow fever vaccination. These receptors were taken from a man between 18 and 29 years old who received the YFV17D yellow fever vaccine. CDR3s include the opening cysteine and the closing phenylalanine or tryptophan. Fields, in order: CDR3 DNA, CDR3 protein, clone size, V gene, D gene, J gene. D genes are given only for firm matches. Part of the rows lack a size; the others show once, few, many or a class for expanded clones.

TGTGCCAGCAGTTTTACGTCCGGGGGCGAGCAGTACTTC	CASSFTSGGEQYF	few	TRBV12-3/TRBV12-4	.	TRBJ2-7
TGCGCCAGCAGCCTTGGTGGAGGGTGGAACACTGAAGCTTTCTTT	CASSLGGGWNTEAFF	few	TRBV5-1	.	TRBJ1-1
TGTGCCAGCAGTCTAACTCGGGACAGGATCGGGGGCCACGAGCAGTACTTC	CASSLTRDRIGGHEQYF	few	TRBV27	TRBD1	TRBJ2-7
TGCGCCAGCAGCCAAGAGGGTAGGGGGAAAAGGGACATTCAGTACTTC	CASSQEGRGKRDIQYF	few	TRBV4-1	.	TRBJ2-4
TGTGCCAGCAGTTGGGGGCCCTATCAGCCCCAGCATTTT	CASSWGPYQPQHF	few	TRBV6-2/TRBV6-3	.	TRBJ1-5
TGCAGTGCTTACCCTCCGGGACCCCAAGAGACCCAGTACTTC	CSAYPPGPQETQYF	.	TRBV20-1	.	TRBJ2-5
TGTGCCAGCGCGGACGGGCGAGAGCAGTTCTTC	CASADGREQFF	.	TRBV9	.	TRBJ2-1
TGCGCCAGCAGCCAACAGGTGACCTCCTACGAGCAGTACTTC	CASSQQVTSYEQYF	.	TRBV4-1	.	TRBJ2-7
TGTGCCAGCAGCTTAGTCCAGGGGTTTATCGAGACCCAGTACTTC	CASSLVQGFIETQYF	.	TRBV11-2	.	TRBJ2-5
TGTGCCAGCTCTCTTAGGCGAGCTAGCACAGATACGCAGTATTTT	CASSLRRASTDTQYF	.	TRBV7-2	.	TRBJ2-3
TGTGCCAGCAGCTTATGGAGGGACAATCAGCCCCAGCATTTT	CASSLWRDNQPQHF	few	TRBV7-2	.	TRBJ1-5
TGTGCCAGCAGAGTTAACACTGAAGCTTTCTTT	CASRVNTEAFF	many	TRBV6-2/TRBV6-3	.	TRBJ1-1
TGTGCCAGCAGAGAGGGGGCAGGTGAAGATACGCAGTATTTT	CASREGAGEDTQYF	.	TRBV28	TRBD1	TRBJ2-3
TGTGCCAGCAGCTTCCCTAGCGGGAGGCCATATTTT	CASSFPSGRPYF	.	TRBV5-6	TRBD2	TRBJ2-3
TGTGCCAGCAGTGATTTAGGCGAAAACTACGAGCAGTACTTC	CASSDLGENYEQYF	few	TRBV2	.	TRBJ2-7
TGTGCCAGCAGCTTCCGGGACTATTTGGGAGAGACCCAGTACTTC	CASSFRDYLGETQYF	few	TRBV5-4	TRBD2	TRBJ2-5
TGTGCCAGCAGCTTGAGGACAGCCTCCTACAATGAGCAGTTCTTC	CASSLRTASYNEQFF	.	TRBV7-6	.	TRBJ2-1
TGTGCCAGCAGCGTGACTAGTGATGGGGCAGATACGCAGTATTTT	CASSVTSDGADTQYF	.	TRBV7-2	.	TRBJ2-3
TGTGCCAGCAGCTCATCGCCAGGGGTCGACACCGGGGAGCTGTTTTTT	CASSSSPGVDTGELFF	few	TRBV7-9	.	TRBJ2-2
TGTGCCAGCAGTTTAGACCGGGCCAACGTCCTGACTTTC	CASSLDRANVLTF	once	TRBV27	.	TRBJ2-6
TGCGCCAGCAGCCAAATGGGTAGTAATTCACCCCTCCACTTT	CASSQMGSNSPLHF	.	TRBV4-1	.	TRBJ1-6
TGTGCCAGCAGTTTCCAGGGGGAGAACTATGGCTACACCTTC	CASSFQGENYGYTF	few	TRBV27	TRBD1	TRBJ1-2
TGTGCCAGCAGCTCCAACGCCGGCAATCAGCCCCAGCATTTT	CASSSNAGNQPQHF	.	TRBV11-2	.	TRBJ1-5
TGTGCCACCAGCAGAGATCAAAGGCGGGGCACAGATACGCAGTATTTT	CATSRDQRRGTDTQYF	few	TRBV15	.	TRBJ2-3
TGCGCCAGCGGGGACGGCCATAATGAAAAACTGTTTTTT	CASGDGHNEKLFF	.	TRBV4-3	.	TRBJ1-4
TGTGCCAGCAGCGTACGGGGACTCATCACAGATACGCAGTATTTT	CASSVRGLITDTQYF	few	TRBV7-9	.	TRBJ2-3
TGCGCCAGCAGCCAAGCGGGCTACAATGAGCAGTTCTTC	CASSQAGYNEQFF	few	TRBV4-1	.	TRBJ2-1
TGCAGCCCTCGGGACAGGAGATCCTACGAGCAGTACTTC	CSPRDRRSYEQYF	many	TRBV20-1	TRBD1	TRBJ2-7
TGCAGTGCTAGGATATTGGCTAGCGGGGTTCCGGAGACCCAGTACTTC	CSARILASGVPETQYF	.	TRBV20-1	TRBD2	TRBJ2-5
TGTGCCAGCAGGGGACAGGGTGGACTGCCCCAGCATTTT	CASRGQGGLPQHF	few	TRBV6-1	TRBD1	TRBJ1-5
TGTGCCAGCAGCGTCCCGAGGGGGGGACCTAGGATCGGCACCGGGGAGCTGTTTTTT	CASSVPRGGPRIGTGELFF	.	TRBV9	.	TRBJ2-2
TGCGCCAGCAGCAATTACGACAGGGGGAAATCCTCTGGAAACACCATATATTTT	CASSNYDRGKSSGNTIYF	.	TRBV5-1	TRBD1	TRBJ1-3
TGCAGCGTTCGGGGGGGCTCCTACAATGAGCAGTTCTTC	CSVRGGSYNEQFF	few	TRBV29-1	TRBD2	TRBJ2-1